These 26 T cell receptor beta chains came from one sample sequenced in a study of shared clonotypes between healthy human individuals. Repertoires were generated with immunoSEQ multiplex PCR, while TCRdb's copy carries only in-frame clones and drops some. The repertoire includes roughly 1 million clones, around 74% of them detected once, and 1.4% sits in the top ten. The source material was memory CD4+ T cells sorted from blood. The subset is: CD45RA-negative fraction. The receptors shown here come from a man between 18 and 35 years old in good health.

This clone was picked up a small number of times. V gene TRBV19 combines with J gene TRBJ1-1; D uncertain. Germline V gene sequence: CDR1 LNHDA, CDR2 SQIVND (reference sequence). The CDR3 has 14 residues. Trimming took 4 bases from V and 0 from J, leaving 9 bases between them. The CDR3 reads CASSNGRMNTEAFF. In DNA form, the CDR3 reads TGTGCCAGTAGTAACGGACGGATGAACACTGAAGCTTTCTTT.

On this clone itself: The sample contains more than one DNA sequence encoding this CDR3. The rearrangement joins TRBV9 to TRBJ2-5, with 8 bases that match TRBD2. The CDR3 consists of 15 residues. V lost 1 base to trimming and J lost 5 bases; unmatched junction nucleotides: 7. The germline gives CDR1 SGDLS, CDR2 YYNGEE. This CDR3 is CASSVLAGGGETQYF. Written as DNA, the CDR3 is TGTGCCAGCAGCGTACTTGCGGGGGGCGGGGAGACCCAGTACTTC. The full variable domain, in which reference TRBV9 and TRBJ2-5 provide the parts outside the CDR3, is DSGVTQTPKHLITATGQRVTLRCSPRSGDLSVYWYQQSLDQGLQFLIQYYNGEERAKGNILERFSAQQFPDLHSELNLSSLELGDSALYFCASSVLAGGGETQYFGPGTRLLVL.

The CDR3 sequence is CASSQEHGLPEAFF. The CDR3 DNA sequence: TGCGCCAGCAGCCAAGAACACGGATTGCCTGAAGCTTTCTTT. The chain is built from TRBV4-1 and TRBJ1-1; D not certain. CDR3 length: 14 amino acids. Germline-derived CDR1 and CDR2 are MGHRA and YSYEKL. Between the trimmed V and J ends, which lost 0 bases and 6 bases, there was a span of 11 bases.

The chain joins TRBV5-1 to TRBJ2-7; TRBD1 agrees at 9 bases. V shed 4 bases and J 1 base; nucleotides not matched to a gene: 6. This CDR3 spans 15 amino acids. Germline loops: CDR1 SGHRS, CDR2 YFSETQ. As DNA, the CDR3 is TGCGCCAGCAGCGAAAGACAGGGGGAATCCTACGAGCAGTACTTC. Amino acid sequence: CASSERQGESYEQYF.

The V call is TRBV6-1, the J call TRBJ2-1; 7 bases agree with TRBD2. Germline CDR1 and CDR2: MNHNS and SASEGT. There are 15 residues in the CDR3. Trimming removed 2 bases from V and 4 bases from J; junction bases left unmatched: 5. CDR3 DNA sequence: TGTGCCAGCAGTGAAAAAACAGCGGGATACAATGAGCAGTTCTTC. Its protein product is CASSEKTAGYNEQFF.

The chain combines TRBV4-3 with TRBJ1-2, with 9 bases that match TRBD1. The germline V gene has CDR1 LGHNA and CDR2 YSLEER. CDR3 length equals 16 residues. V lost 1 base to trimming and J lost 1 base; unmatched junction nucleotides: 4. The CDR3 loop reads CASSQADRGNNYGYTF. For the CDR3, the DNA is TGCGCCAGCAGCCAAGCTGACAGGGGGAATAACTATGGCTACACCTTC.

The gene calls are TRBV6-1 and TRBJ2-5, with 13 positions matching TRBD2. V trimming: 1 base; J trimming: 2 bases; junction bases outside the gene matches: 4. The CDR3 contains 17 residues. Germline-derived CDR1 and CDR2 are MNHNS and SASEGT. The CDR3 DNA follows: TGTGCCAGCAGTGAAGGCTTGACTAGCGGGAGGCAAGAGACCCAGTACTTC. This sequence encodes CASSEGLTSGRQETQYF.

The genes are TRBV29-1 and TRBJ1-1; 8 nucleotides line up with TRBD1. The J segment lost 6 bases and the V segment lost 6 bases, leaving 3 bases of the junction unmatched. CDR3 length: 11 residues. The germline V gene encodes CDR1 SQVTM and CDR2 ANQGSEA. The CDR3 DNA is TGCAGCGTGCACAGGGGGTCTGAAGCTTTCTTT. It codes for CSVHRGSEAFF. Full variable domain (remainder filled in from reference TRBV29-1 and TRBJ1-1): SAVISQKPSRDICQRGTSLTIQCQVDSQVTMMFWYRQQPGQSLTLIATANQGSEATYESGFVIDKFPISRPNLTFSTLTVSNMSPEDSSIYLCSVHRGSEAFFGQGTRLTVV.

This chain connects TRBV25-1 to TRBJ2-3, with 12 bases fitting TRBD1. Trimming took 5 bases from V and 4 from J; bases not matched to a gene: 7. CDR1 and CDR2 (germline): MGHDK, SYGVNS. The CDR3 contains 16 residues. In nucleotides, the CDR3 is TGTGCCAGCAGTCCAGGGACAGGGGGCGCCTCAGATACGCAGTATTTT. Protein: CASSPGTGGASDTQYF.

The J gene is TRBJ1-5, the V gene TRBV10-3; TRBD1 matches at 7 bases. The length of the CDR3 is 14 residues. The trim removed 11 bases at V and 2 bases at J, leaving 9 bases unmatched. Germline CDR1 reads ENHRY; CDR2 reads SYGVKD. The CDR3 loop is CAADREGGNQPQHF. For the CDR3, the DNA is TGTGCCGCCGACAGGGAAGGTGGCAATCAGCCCCAGCATTTT.

This CDR3 is CASSGTMDTEAFF. CDR3 in DNA: TGTGCCAGCAGCGGGACAATGGACACTGAAGCTTTCTTT. The rearrangement uses TRBV25-1 and TRBJ1-1; perhaps TRBD1 as D (6 bases). There are 13 residues in the CDR3. V gave up 6 bases and J gave up 3 bases, with 11 bases separating them. CDR1 is MGHDK, CDR2 SYGVNS, per germline.

The chain has TRBV2 and TRBJ1-2; 10 bases line up with TRBD1. Germline-derived CDR1 and CDR2 are SNHLY and FYNNEI. This CDR3 spans 13 amino acids. J gave up 4 bases and V 6 bases, and 2 bases lay outside the gene matches. CDR3 nucleotides: TGTGCCAGCAGGGACAGGGGGAGCTATGGCTACACCTTC. Its protein product is CASRDRGSYGYTF.

This clone occurred a few times. The chain links TRBV5-1 to TRBJ2-2, with D perhaps TRBD1 or TRBD2 (6 bases each). From germline, CDR1 is SGHRS and CDR2 YFSETQ. CDR3 length equals 15 residues. V lost 0 bases and J lost 5, with 11 bases in between. CDR3 sequence reads: CASSLAGGQTGELFF. The CDR3, as DNA: TGCGCCAGCAGCTTGGCCGGGGGCCAAACCGGGGAGCTGTTTTTT.

This clone was observed a handful of times. CDR3 sequence (DNA): TGTGCCAGCCGCTCGACAGGGGATTTTTACGGGGAGCTGTTTTTT. Translated: CASRSTGDFYGELFF. This sequence joins TRBV11-1 and TRBJ2-2, with TRBD1 matching over 8 bases. Germline lookup yields CDR1 SGHAT and CDR2 FQDESV (reference sequence). V dropped 8 bases and J dropped 7; count of bases not matched to a gene: 12. CDR3 length: 15 residues.

This clone was counted a few times. The chain is built from TRBV4-3 and TRBJ1-1; a possible D gene is TRBD1 (6 bases). With 0 bases removed from V and 5 bases from J, the gap between germline ends came to 10 bases. The germline V gene has CDR1 LGHNA and CDR2 YSLEER. The CDR3 is 14 residues long. The CDR3 sequence: CASSQEEGVTEAFF. In nucleotides, the CDR3 is TGCGCCAGCAGCCAAGAGGAGGGGGTTACTGAAGCTTTCTTT.

The chain joins TRBV5-4 to TRBJ2-1; TRBD2 matches 13 bases. The CDR3 spans 15 residues. CDR1 and CDR2 from the germline V gene are SGHNT and YYREEE (reference sequence). After removal of 4 bases from V and 6 bases from J, the junction contained 4 bases not matched to a gene. The CDR3 DNA is TGTGCCAGCAGCCGGACTAGCGGGAGAGGCAATGAGCAGTTCTTC. Translation: CASSRTSGRGNEQFF.

This rearrangement joins TRBV7-2 to TRBJ2-5, with 7 bases that match TRBD2. CDR3 length: 15 amino acids. V lost 1 base, J lost 5 bases, and 7 bases stayed unmatched. Germline CDR1 reads SGHTA; CDR2 reads FQGNSA. The CDR3 bases are TGTGCCAGCAGCTTAGGGGGAGGGCCCGTGGAGACCCAGTACTTC. It yields the protein CASSLGGGPVETQYF.

V and J are TRBV5-1 and TRBJ1-5, with unresolved D. V dropped 4 bases and J dropped 0 bases, with 11 bases sitting between them. The CDR3 length is 15 residues. CDR1 and CDR2 from the germline V gene are SGHRS and YFSETQ. The CDR3, as DNA: TGCGCCAGCAGCGTGGAAGGGAGTAGCAATCAGCCCCAGCATTTT. Translated: CASSVEGSSNQPQHF.

The V gene is TRBV5-5, the J gene TRBJ2-4; 11 bases align to TRBD1. After removal of 4 bases from V and 7 bases from J, the junction contained 13 bases not matched to a gene. Germline V gene sequence: CDR1 SGHKS, CDR2 YYEKEE (reference sequence). The CDR3 spans 17 residues. CDR3 amino acids: CASSRGGTGGVLNIQYF. The CDR3 DNA follows: TGTGCCAGCAGCAGGGGAGGGACAGGGGGTGTTCTTAACATTCAGTACTTC.

The chain has TRBV7-9 and TRBJ2-5, with 9 bases identical to TRBD1. This CDR3 has 14 amino acids. V dropped 8 bases and J dropped 3; count of bases not matched to a gene: 7. The germline CDR1 and CDR2 sequences are SEHNR and FQNEAQ (reference sequence). This CDR3 is CASGGQGMKETQYF. As DNA, the CDR3 is TGTGCCAGCGGGGGACAGGGTATGAAAGAGACCCAGTACTTC.

CDR3: CASSIQALRGDTQYF. The CDR3 bases are TGTGCCAGTAGTATACAGGCGCTCCGGGGGGATACGCAGTATTTT. The V call is TRBV19, the J call TRBJ2-3, with D maybe TRBD2 (6 bases). Trimming shortened V by 2 bases and J by 6 bases, and 15 bases separated the two germline ends. Germline assignment: CDR1 LNHDA and CDR2 SQIVND (reference sequence). This CDR3 is 15 amino acids long.

The chain is built from TRBV5-1 and TRBJ2-6, with a weak D call TRBD1 (6 bases). The CDR3 contains 17 residues. Trimming stripped 0 bases from V and 0 bases from J, with 10 bases between. The germline CDR1 and CDR2 sequences are SGHRS and YFSETQ. The CDR3 nucleotides read TGCGCCAGCAGCTTGGACAGGGTCGGCTCTGGGGCCAACGTCCTGACTTTC. Protein product: CASSLDRVGSGANVLTF.

This chain uses TRBV6-6 with TRBJ2-6; tentative D call: TRBD1 (6 bases). Per the germline V gene, CDR1 is MNHNY and CDR2 is SVGAGI (reference sequence). The CDR3 totals 14 residues. Deletions cut 7 bases from V and 1 base from J, with 8 bases between. CDR3 DNA: TGTGCCAGCACCGGACAGTCTGGGGCCAACGTCCTGACTTTC. Translating it yields CASTGQSGANVLTF.

This chain connects TRBV4-1 to TRBJ1-1; D unresolved. The CDR3 is 13 amino acids. Germline-derived CDR1 and CDR2 are MGHRA and YSYEKL. V dropped 0 bases and J dropped 10 bases, with 12 bases sitting between them. CDR3 amino acids: CASSQDETRRAFF. The CDR3 DNA is TGCGCCAGCAGCCAAGATGAGACAAGGCGAGCTTTCTTT.

This clone was observed a single time. In the same sample, other DNA sequences code for this CDR3. The chain couples TRBV7-6 to TRBJ2-1; TRBD2 agrees at 7 bases. The CDR3 spans 15 residues. The germline gives CDR1 SGHVS, CDR2 FNYEAQ. V gave up 1 base and J gave up 4 bases; unmatched junction bases: 4. CDR3 in DNA: TGTGCCAGCAGCTTAGACCCAGCGGGATACAATGAGCAGTTCTTC. Amino acid sequence: CASSLDPAGYNEQFF.

This clone was detected once. The chain joins TRBV11-2 to TRBJ2-5; 12 bases match TRBD2. This CDR3 has 16 amino acids. Losses at the gene ends were 5 bases for V and 2 bases for J; bases not matched to a gene: 6. Germline values: CDR1 SGHAT, CDR2 FQNNGV. CDR3 in amino acids: CASSLGLAGIQETQYF. The CDR3 region has the DNA TGTGCCAGCAGCCTTGGACTAGCGGGGATTCAAGAGACCCAGTACTTC. The full variable domain, its missing parts supplied by reference TRBV11-2 and TRBJ2-5, is EAGVAQSPRYKIIEKRQSVAFWCNPISGHATLYWYQQILGQGPKLLIQFQNNGVVDDSQLPKDRFSAERLKGVDSTLKIQPAKLEDSAVYLCASSLGLAGIQETQYFGPGTRLLVL.